This is a list of T cell receptor beta chains from one sample in a study of shared clonotypes between healthy human individuals. Using immunoSEQ multiplex PCR, the repertoire was profiled, and TCRdb retains in-frame clones only, with some absent. The sample consists of 2 million to 2.5 million clones, approximately 95% of them appearing once. Sequencing input: naive CD4+ T cells sorted from blood. The receptor source for this set is a man younger than 35 in good health. Both conserved end residues are part of each CDR3. A D gene is named only where the DNA matches it firmly. Part of the rows lack a size; the others show once, few, many or a class for expanded clones.

TRBD1	TRBV9	TRBJ2-2	.	TGTGCCAGCAGCAACCTGGACAGGACCTACACCGGGGAGCTGTTTTTT	CASSNLDRTYTGELFF
.	TRBV6-5	TRBJ2-3	.	TGTGCCAGCAGGGGCTCCCGCACAGATACGCAGTATTTT	CASRGSRTDTQYF
TRBD2	TRBV9	TRBJ2-1	once	TGTGCCAGCAGCGCCATTAGCGGGAATGAGCAGTTCTTC	CASSAISGNEQFF
.	TRBV30	TRBJ2-4	.	TGTGCCTGGAGTTCGGGGGGCCCAGGGGCCAAAAACATTCAGTACTTC	CAWSSGGPGAKNIQYF
.	TRBV30	TRBJ1-1	once	TGTGCCTGGAGGGCAGGGTGGGCTGAAGCTTTCTTT	CAWRAGWAEAFF
.	TRBV19	TRBJ2-7	.	TGTGCCAGTAGTAGGGGCAGAAGCTACGAGCAGTACTTC	CASSRGRSYEQYF
TRBD1	TRBV7-9	TRBJ1-2	.	TGTGCCAGCAGCAATCCGACAGGGGCGGGCCTTGGCTACACCTTC	CASSNPTGAGLGYTF
.	TRBV5-1	TRBJ1-3	.	TGCGCCAGCAGTCCGGGTCACTCTGGAAACACCATATATTTT	CASSPGHSGNTIYF
.	TRBV6-1	TRBJ1-4	.	TGTGCCAGCAGTGAAATGGGGTTGGGAGGTGAAAAACTGTTTTTT	CASSEMGLGGEKLFF
.	TRBV10-3	TRBJ2-2	.	TGTGCCATCAGTGAGCAGGTTAACACCGGGGAGCTGTTTTTT	CAISEQVNTGELFF
.	TRBV9	TRBJ1-1	.	TGTGCCAGCAGCGTAGTCGGGGGCGGGGAAGCTTTCTTT	CASSVVGGGEAFF
TRBD2	TRBV16	TRBJ2-2	.	TGTGCCAGCAGCCAATCTCGCGCGGGAGCCGGGGAGCTGTTTTTT	CASSQSRAGAGELFF
TRBD1	TRBV7-9	TRBJ1-6	few	TGTGCCAGCAGCTTAGCGCTGGGACAGGGAAATTCACCCCTCCACTTT	CASSLALGQGNSPLHF
.	TRBV5-6	TRBJ2-3	.	TGTGCCAGCAGCTTCATGAGCACAGATACGCAGTATTTT	CASSFMSTDTQYF
.	TRBV18	TRBJ1-2	.	TGTGCCAGCTCACCCTCACCCGACACGGCCTATGGCTACACCTTC	CASSPSPDTAYGYTF
.	TRBV10-3	TRBJ1-3	once	TGTGCCATCGCAGGCGCCCCAGGGGCTGGAAACACCATATATTTT	CAIAGAPGAGNTIYF
.	TRBV6-5	TRBJ2-7	.	TGTGCCAGCAGTCGGACAGCAAGTTACGAGCAGTACTTC	CASSRTASYEQYF
.	TRBV2	TRBJ1-2	once	TGTGCCAGCAGTCCCATAGCTGGGAACTATGGCTACACCTTC	CASSPIAGNYGYTF
TRBD2	TRBV5-1	TRBJ2-1	.	TGCGCCAGCAGCTTGGGGATAGCGGGAGAGGGTGAGCAGTTCTTC	CASSLGIAGEGEQFF
.	TRBV2	TRBJ2-7	.	TGTGCCAGCAGTGAGCGAGGCAGGTTTACCTACGAGCAGTACTTC	CASSERGRFTYEQYF